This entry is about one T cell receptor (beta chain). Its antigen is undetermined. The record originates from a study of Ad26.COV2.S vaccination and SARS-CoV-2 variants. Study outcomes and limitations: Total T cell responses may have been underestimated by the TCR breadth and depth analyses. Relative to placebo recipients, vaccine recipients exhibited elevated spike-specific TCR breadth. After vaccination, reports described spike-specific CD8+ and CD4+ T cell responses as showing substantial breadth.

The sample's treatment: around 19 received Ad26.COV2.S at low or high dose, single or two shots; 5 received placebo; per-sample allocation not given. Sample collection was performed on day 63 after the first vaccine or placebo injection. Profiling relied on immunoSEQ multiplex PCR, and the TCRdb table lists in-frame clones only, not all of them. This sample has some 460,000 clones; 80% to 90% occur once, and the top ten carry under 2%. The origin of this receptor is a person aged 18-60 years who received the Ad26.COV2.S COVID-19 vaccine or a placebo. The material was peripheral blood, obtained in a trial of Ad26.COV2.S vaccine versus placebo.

The CDR3 DNA reads TGTGCCAGCAGCCCGTCTCAGATCACAGATACGCAGTATTTT. Its translation is CASSPSQITDTQYF. The V gene is TRBV11-3, the J gene TRBJ2-3; D unresolved. The ends were cut back, 5 bases at V and 2 bases at J, with 11 bases in the middle. The germline gives CDR1 SGHNT, CDR2 YENEEA. This CDR3 has 14 residues.